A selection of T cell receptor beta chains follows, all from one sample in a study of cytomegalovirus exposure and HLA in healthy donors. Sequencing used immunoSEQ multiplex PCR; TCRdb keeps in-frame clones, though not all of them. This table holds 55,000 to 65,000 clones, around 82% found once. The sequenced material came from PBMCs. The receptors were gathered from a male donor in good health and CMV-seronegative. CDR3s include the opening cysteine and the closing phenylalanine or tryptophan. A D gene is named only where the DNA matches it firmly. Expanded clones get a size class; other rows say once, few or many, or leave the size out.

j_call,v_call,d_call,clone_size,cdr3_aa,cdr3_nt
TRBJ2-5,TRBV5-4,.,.,CASSSVGAVETQYF,TGTGCCAGCAGTTCCGTCGGAGCGGTGGAGACCCAGTACTTC
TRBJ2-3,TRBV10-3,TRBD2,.,CAISPSSGGATDTQYF,TGTGCCATCAGCCCCTCTAGCGGGGGGGCCACAGATACGCAGTATTTT
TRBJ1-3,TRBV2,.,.,CASSEGLLVSGNTIYF,TGTGCCAGCAGTGAGGGGCTCCTGGTCTCTGGAAACACCATATATTTT
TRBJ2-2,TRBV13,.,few,CASSPSGLSGTGELFF,TGTGCCAGCTCTCCCTCGGGACTCTCGGGTACCGGGGAGCTGTTTTTT
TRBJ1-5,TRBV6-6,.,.,CASSYFQGGNQPQHF,TGTGCCAGCAGTTACTTTCAGGGAGGGAATCAGCCCCAGCATTTT
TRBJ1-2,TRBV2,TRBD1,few,CASSGTGFANYGYTF,TGTGCCAGCAGTGGGACAGGGTTCGCTAACTATGGCTACACCTTC
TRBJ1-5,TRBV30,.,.,CAWSVNSWNQPQHF,TGTGCCTGGAGTGTAAATAGCTGGAATCAGCCCCAGCATTTT
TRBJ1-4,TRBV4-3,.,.,CASSQRTDFFATNEKLFF,TGCGCCAGCAGCCAACGGACAGACTTCTTTGCAACTAATGAAAAACTGTTTTTT
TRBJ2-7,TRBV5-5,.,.,CASSLWQVLYEQYF,TGTGCCAGCAGCTTGTGGCAGGTCCTCTACGAGCAGTACTTC
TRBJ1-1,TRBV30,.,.,CAWNPRANTEAFF,TGTGCCTGGAACCCCAGGGCAAACACTGAAGCTTTCTTT
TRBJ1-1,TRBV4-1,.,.,CASSQDMAPNTEAFF,TGCGCCAGCAGCCAAGATATGGCACCGAACACTGAAGCTTTCTTT
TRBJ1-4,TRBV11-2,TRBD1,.,CASSHTQGTANEKLFF,TGTGCCAGCAGCCACACACAGGGGACGGCTAATGAAAAACTGTTTTTT
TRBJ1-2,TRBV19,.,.,CASRTSVDYGYTF,TGTGCCAGTAGAACCTCAGTCGACTATGGCTACACCTTC
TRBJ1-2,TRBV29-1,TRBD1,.,CSVTSGTGGTANYGYTF,TGCAGCGTTACTTCCGGGACAGGGGGGACCGCTAACTATGGCTACACCTTC
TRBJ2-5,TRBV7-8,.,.,CASTSGGIKETQYF,TGTGCCAGTACAAGCGGAGGGATTAAAGAGACCCAGTACTTC
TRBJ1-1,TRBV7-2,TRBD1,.,CASSLGAPGQLLNTEAFF,TGTGCCAGCAGCTTAGGGGCTCCGGGACAGCTACTGAACACTGAAGCTTTCTTT
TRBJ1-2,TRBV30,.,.,CAWSVLGANPNYGYTF,TGTGCCTGGAGTGTACTGGGCGCAAACCCTAACTATGGCTACACCTTC
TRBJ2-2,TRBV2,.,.,CANGLLAEHRGAVF,TGTGCCAACGGGCTACTAGCCGAACACCGGGGAGCTGTTTTT
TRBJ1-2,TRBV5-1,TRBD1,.,CASSTGQGADGYTF,TGCGCCAGCAGCACCGGACAGGGGGCGGATGGCTACACCTTC
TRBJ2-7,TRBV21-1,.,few,CASSKVGQGSYEQYF,.
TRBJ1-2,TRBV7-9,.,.,CASSFLGGNYGYTF,TGTGCCAGCAGCTTCTTGGGGGGGAACTATGGCTACACCTTC
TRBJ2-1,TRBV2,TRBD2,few,CASSESGGNEQFF,TGTGCCAGCAGTGAAAGCGGGGGGAATGAGCAGTTCTTC
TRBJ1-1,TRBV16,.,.,CASSQWALRQGNTEAFF,TGTGCCAGCAGCCAATGGGCTTTGAGGCAGGGGAACACTGAAGCTTTCTTT
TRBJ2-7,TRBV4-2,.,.,CASSATRYEQYF,TGTGCCAGCAGCGCAACAAGATACGAGCAGTACTTC
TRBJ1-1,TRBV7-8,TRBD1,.,CASSLVEGAASMNTEAFF,TGTGCCAGCAGCTTAGTTGAGGGGGCAGCAAGTATGAACACTGAAGCTTTCTTT
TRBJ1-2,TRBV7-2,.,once,CASSLNPGERGGYTF,TGTGCCAGCAGCTTAAATCCAGGGGAGAGGGGGGGCTACACCTTC
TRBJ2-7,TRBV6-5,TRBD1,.,CASTRTGLGEQYF,TGTGCCAGCACGCGGACAGGGCTGGGGGAGCAGTACTTC
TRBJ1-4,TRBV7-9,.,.,CASSFQGYTNEKLFF,TGTGCCAGCAGCTTCCAGGGTTATACTAATGAAAAACTGTTTTTT
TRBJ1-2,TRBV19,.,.,CASSLQPGNYGYTF,TGTGCCAGTAGTTTACAACCGGGTAACTATGGCTACACCTTC
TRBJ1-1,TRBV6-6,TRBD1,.,CAVSQGAEAFF,TGTGCCGTCTCACAGGGGGCTGAAGCTTTCTTT
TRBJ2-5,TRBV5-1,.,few,CASSSKETQYF,TGCGCCAGCAGCTCCAAAGAGACCCAGTACTTC
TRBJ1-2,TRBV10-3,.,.,CAISPRADQKEGYTF,TGTGCCATCAGTCCCAGGGCGGACCAAAAAGAGGGCTACACCTTC
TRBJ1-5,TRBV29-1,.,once,CSALLSNQPQHF,TGCAGCGCCCTCCTTAGCAATCAGCCCCAGCATTTT
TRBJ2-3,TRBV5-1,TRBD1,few,CASSSDRGVSTDTQYF,TGCGCCAGCAGCTCGGACAGGGGGGTTAGCACAGATACGCAGTATTTT
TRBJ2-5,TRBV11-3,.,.,CASSLHETQYF,TGTGCCAGCAGCTTACATGAGACCCAGTACTTC
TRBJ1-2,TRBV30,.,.,CAWEGANYGYTF,TGTGCCTGGGAGGGGGCTAACTATGGCTACACCTTC
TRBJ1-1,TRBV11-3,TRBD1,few,CASSLGQGNTEAFF,TGTGCCAGCAGCTTAGGACAGGGGAACACTGAAGCTTTCTTT
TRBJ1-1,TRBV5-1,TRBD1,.,CASSLGTGNTEAFF,TGCGCCAGCAGCTTGGGGACAGGGAACACTGAAGCTTTCTTT
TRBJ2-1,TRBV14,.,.,CASSLGLKGEQFF,TGTGCCAGCAGCCTAGGACTGAAGGGTGAGCAGTTCTTC
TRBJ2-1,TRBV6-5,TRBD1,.,CASSRQGYNEQFF,TGTGCCAGCAGTCGACAGGGCTACAATGAGCAGTTCTTC
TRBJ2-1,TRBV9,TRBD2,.,CASSVVSGAYNEQFF,TGTGCCAGCAGCGTAGTTAGCGGGGCCTACAATGAGCAGTTCTTC
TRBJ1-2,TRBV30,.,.,CAWSVGGGLGYTF,TGTGCCTGGAGTGTTGGTGGCGGGCTTGGCTACACCTTC
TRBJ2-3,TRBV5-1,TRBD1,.,CASSLGTGADTQYF,TGCGCCAGCAGCTTGGGTACAGGGGCAGATACGCAGTATTTT
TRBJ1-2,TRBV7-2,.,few,CASSPGQSNYGYTF,TGTGCCAGCAGCCCAGGACAGTCCAACTATGGCTACACCTTC